The text below deals with one TCR beta chain. Method: immunoSEQ multiplex PCR; TCRdb's copy keeps in-frame clones and lacks some. Of 73,000 or so clones listed, more than 80% are singletons. The data belong to a study of T cell changes during pregnancy in multiple sclerosis. V gave up 2 bases and J gave up 5 bases, with 10 bases separating them. The CDR3 contains 13 residues. Germline CDR1 SGHTA, CDR2 FQGTGA. This receptor was identified in a female donor with multiple sclerosis, enrolled in a pregnancy study. Sequenced here: peripheral blood, sampled in the second trimester of pregnancy. The chain uses TRBV7-3 and TRBJ2-7; possibly TRBD1 for D (6 bases). CDR3 sequence: CASSLRPGDEQYF. The CDR3, as DNA: TGTGCCAGCAGCTTACGGCCAGGGGACGAGCAGTACTTC. The variable domain in full, completed from reference TRBV7-3 and TRBJ2-7, reads GAGVSQTPSNKVTEKGKYVELRCDPISGHTALYWYRQSLGQGPEFLIYFQGTGAADDSGLPNDRFFAVRPEGSVSTLKIQRTERGDSAVYLCASSLRPGDEQYFGPGTRLTVT.